This T cell receptor (beta chain) was obtained from a study of response to subunit inactivated influenza vaccine. TCRdb reprocessed the RT-PCR reads via MiXCR and lists one record per CDR3 protein. The sample has a few hundred thousand distinct CDR3 sequences, approximately 6.9% seen once. A remark on this clonotype: Its cognate antigen is unknown.

Whole-study findings and limits: The authors offered the suggestion that each seasonal influenza vaccination recruits few new T cells.

The sequence was collected from a man aged 45 to 75 who received an inactivated influenza vaccine. The sequencing here drew on PBMCs from blood, taken less than 25 months after vaccination.

CDR3 sequence (DNA): TGTGCCAGCAGCTTATATAAAGGTTACGAGCAGTACTTC. It is translated as CASSLYKGYEQYF. This chain uses TRBV7-2 with TRBJ2-7; no firm D call. This CDR3 has 13 residues. Germline V CDR1 and CDR2: SGHTA, FQGNSA. Trimming removed 2 bases from V and 4 bases from J, with 9 bases in between.